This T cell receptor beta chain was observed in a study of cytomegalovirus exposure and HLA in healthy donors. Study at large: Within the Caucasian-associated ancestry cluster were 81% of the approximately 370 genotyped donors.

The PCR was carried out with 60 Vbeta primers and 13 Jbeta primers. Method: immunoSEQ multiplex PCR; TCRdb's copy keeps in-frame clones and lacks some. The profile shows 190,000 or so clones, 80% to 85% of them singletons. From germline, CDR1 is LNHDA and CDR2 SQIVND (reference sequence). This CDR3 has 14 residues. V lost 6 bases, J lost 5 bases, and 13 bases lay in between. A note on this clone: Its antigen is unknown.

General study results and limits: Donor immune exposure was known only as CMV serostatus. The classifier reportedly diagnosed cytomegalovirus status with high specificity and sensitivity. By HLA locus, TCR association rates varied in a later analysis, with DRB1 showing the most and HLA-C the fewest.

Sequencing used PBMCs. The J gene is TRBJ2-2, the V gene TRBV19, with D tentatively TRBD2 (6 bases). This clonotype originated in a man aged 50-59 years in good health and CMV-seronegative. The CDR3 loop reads CASREGPLTGELFF. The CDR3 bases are TGTGCCAGTAGGGAGGGGCCCCTGACCGGGGAGCTGTTTTTT. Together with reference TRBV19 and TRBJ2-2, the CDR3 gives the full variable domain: DGGITQSPKYLFRKEGQNVTLSCEQNLNHDAMYWYRQDPGQGLRLIYYSQIVNDFQKGDIAEGYSVSREKKESFPLTVTSAQKNPTAFYLCASREGPLTGELFFGEGSRLTVL.